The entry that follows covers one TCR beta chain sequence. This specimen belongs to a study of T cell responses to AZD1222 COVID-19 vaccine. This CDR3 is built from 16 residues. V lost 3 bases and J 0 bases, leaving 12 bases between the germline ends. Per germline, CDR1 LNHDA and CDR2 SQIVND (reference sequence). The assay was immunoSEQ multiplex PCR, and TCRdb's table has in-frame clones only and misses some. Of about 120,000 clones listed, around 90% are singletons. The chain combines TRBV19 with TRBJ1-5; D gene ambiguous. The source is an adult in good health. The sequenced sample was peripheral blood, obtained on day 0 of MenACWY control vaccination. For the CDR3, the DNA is TGTGCCAGTAGTATTAACTTCCAGACTAGCAATCAGCCCCAGCATTTT. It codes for CASSINFQTSNQPQHF.